The 17 T cell receptor beta chains listed next were all sequenced from one sample in a study of blood T cell repertoires in COVID-19. Generated by immunoSEQ multiplex PCR, the TCRdb table keeps only in-frame clones and is missing some. The sample carries more than 200,000 clones, roughly 84% recorded once. Sequences were obtained from peripheral blood. The receptors were sampled from a woman aged 35 to 49 who had recovered from COVID-19.

The chain couples TRBV6-2 or TRBV6-3 to TRBJ2-5, with 8 bases matching TRBD2. This CDR3 contains 16 residues. Per germline, CDR1 MNHEY and CDR2 SVGEGT. V trimming: 4 bases; J trimming: 5 bases; junction bases outside the gene matches: 12. This CDR3 is CASSSGGAVLEETQYF. CDR3 coding DNA: TGTGCCAGCAGTTCGGGGGGGGCCGTTTTGGAGGAGACCCAGTACTTC.

The V gene is TRBV24-1, the J gene TRBJ2-7; 10 positions match TRBD1. CDR1 KGHDR and CDR2 SFDVKD come from the germline V gene. This CDR3 spans 15 amino acids. V lost 3 bases, J lost 3 bases, and 4 bases stayed unmatched. The CDR3 DNA reads TGTGCCACCAGTGATCCGGGACAGGGGTACTACGAGCAGTACTTC. It yields the protein CATSDPGQGYYEQYF.

The chain couples TRBV30 to TRBJ1-1; 7 nucleotides align to TRBD1. This CDR3 spans 12 amino acids. CDR1 and CDR2 (germline): GTSNPN, SVGIG (reference sequence). Trimming at V came to 7 bases and at J to 10 bases, leaving 12 bases not matched to a gene. The CDR3 nucleotides are TGTGCCTCGAGGACAGGAGACCTCCGAGCTTTCTTT. Translating it yields CASRTGDLRAFF.

This chain uses TRBV5-4 with TRBJ2-3, with TRBD2 as a possible D gene (6 bases). Trimming shortened V by 3 bases and J by 2 bases, and 13 bases separated the two germline ends. The V gene's germline CDR1 is SGHNT and CDR2 YYREEE (reference sequence). This CDR3 is built from 15 residues. Here the CDR3 reads CASSWGGTFTDTQYF. In DNA, the CDR3 is TGTGCCAGCAGCTGGGGCGGGACTTTCACAGATACGCAGTATTTT.

The gene calls are TRBV2 and TRBJ1-1; D call uncertain. V was clipped by 5 bases and J by 0 bases, with 10 bases between them. The CDR3 runs to 14 residues. Germline V gives CDR1 SNHLY, CDR2 FYNNEI. DNA for the CDR3: TGTGCCAGCAGTAATGACGGGATGAACACTGAAGCTTTCTTT. This encodes CASSNDGMNTEAFF.

This clone was recorded a few times. The chain carries TRBV7-9 and TRBJ2-3; 9 positions agree with TRBD1. This CDR3 is built from 16 residues. J was trimmed by 6 bases and V by 8 bases; bases with no gene match: 15. Germline V CDR1 and CDR2: SEHNR, FQNEAQ (reference sequence). CDR3 amino acids: CASPPGQGMVGDTQYF. CDR3 in DNA: TGTGCCAGCCCTCCGGGACAGGGAATGGTAGGGGATACGCAGTATTTT.

The chain couples TRBV6-5 to TRBJ2-2; D call uncertain. The CDR3 contains 16 residues. Trimming took off 0 bases at V and 0 bases at J, with 8 bases between the two ends. Germline CDR1 MNHEY, CDR2 SVGAGI. The DNA of the CDR3 is TGTGCCAGCAGTTACTCGACAACAGCGAACACCGGGGAGCTGTTTTTT. This encodes CASSYSTTANTGELFF.

The J gene is TRBJ2-1, the V gene TRBV7-8; tentative D call: TRBD1 (6 bases). Germline-derived CDR1 and CDR2 are SGHVS and FQNEAQ. This CDR3 is 17 amino acids long. V lost 5 bases to trimming and J lost 0 bases, with 17 bases between them. The CDR3 spells CASSPRQVTSSYNEQFF. CDR3 coding DNA: TGTGCCAGCAGCCCAAGACAGGTTACGAGCTCCTACAATGAGCAGTTCTTC.

The chain couples TRBV19 to TRBJ2-7; 7 bases are shared with TRBD1. V dropped 5 bases and J dropped 4; count of bases not matched to a gene: 8. The CDR3 runs 14 residues. CDR1 is LNHDA, CDR2 SQIVND, per germline (reference sequence). DNA of the CDR3: TGTGCCAGTAGTCGACAGGGCGGCCCTTACGAGCAGTACTTC. The encoded protein is CASSRQGGPYEQYF.

The V gene is TRBV7-2, the J gene TRBJ1-5; 8 bases line up with TRBD1. Per the germline V gene, CDR1 is SGHTA and CDR2 is FQGNSA. V lost 0 bases and J lost 4; bases outside the gene matches: 2. The CDR3 contains 15 residues. CDR3 loop: CASSLARGLNQPQHF. CDR3 bases: TGTGCCAGCAGCTTAGCCAGGGGGCTTAATCAGCCCCAGCATTTT.

The chain joins TRBV7-9 to TRBJ2-2; TRBD1 agrees at 7 bases. Germline CDR1 is SEHNR and CDR2 is FQNEAQ (reference sequence). The CDR3 is made up of 15 amino acids. V was clipped by 5 bases and J by 3 bases; unmatched bases: 6. This chain's CDR3 is CASSPGTAHTGELFF. The CDR3 DNA sequence: TGTGCCAGCAGCCCTGGGACAGCCCACACCGGGGAGCTGTTTTTT.

The rearrangement uses TRBV7-8 and TRBJ2-1; 11 bases match TRBD2. The CDR3 is made up of 16 amino acids. J lost 3 bases, V lost 5 bases, and 6 bases had no gene match. Per the germline V gene, CDR1 is SGHVS and CDR2 is FQNEAQ. The CDR3 region is CASSRTSGGLYNEQFF. The CDR3 bases are TGTGCCAGCAGCCGTACTAGCGGGGGCCTCTACAATGAGCAGTTCTTC.

The chain recombines TRBV27 with TRBJ2-3; 7 bases agree with TRBD2. The ends lost 6 bases at V and 2 bases at J; junction bases unmatched: 11. The germline V gene has CDR1 MNHEY and CDR2 SMNVEV (reference sequence). The CDR3 totals 16 residues. CDR3 sequence reads: CASSPRGEGITDTQYF. CDR3 coding DNA: TGTGCCAGCAGCCCACGGGGGGAGGGGATCACAGATACGCAGTATTTT.

The chain joins TRBV19 to TRBJ2-1; 16 bases are shared with TRBD2. J lost 12 bases, V lost 5 bases, and 10 bases had no gene match. Germline V CDR1 and CDR2: LNHDA, SQIVND (reference sequence). The length of the CDR3 is 16 residues. The CDR3 DNA follows: TGTGCCAGTAGTGTCTCCGGGACTAGCGGGAGGGCACCGCAGTTCTTC. As protein: CASSVSGTSGRAPQFF.

The V and J genes are TRBV11-2 and TRBJ1-6, with D perhaps matching TRBD1 (6 bases). In germline, CDR1 is SGHAT, CDR2 FQNNGV. V dropped 2 bases and J dropped 9 bases, with 11 bases sitting between them. The CDR3 runs to 14 residues. The CDR3 is CASSLQGLGSPLHF. CDR3 sequence (DNA): TGTGCCAGCAGCTTACAGGGGCTGGGTTCACCCCTCCACTTT. Using reference TRBV11-2 and TRBJ1-6 for the parts outside the CDR3, the full variable domain is EAGVAQSPRYKIIEKRQSVAFWCNPISGHATLYWYQQILGQGPKLLIQFQNNGVVDDSQLPKDRFSAERLKGVDSTLKIQPAKLEDSAVYLCASSLQGLGSPLHFGNGTRLTVT.

This chain connects TRBV11-2 to TRBJ2-5; D remains ambiguous. There are 15 residues in the CDR3. Germline CDR1 and CDR2: SGHAT and FQNNGV. V was clipped by 5 bases and J by 3 bases, with 16 bases between them. This CDR3 is CASSPLPGSEETQYF. The CDR3 region has the DNA TGTGCCAGCAGCCCTCTCCCCGGTTCGGAAGAGACCCAGTACTTC.

V is TRBV28 and J is TRBJ1-6; tentatively, D is TRBD1 (6 bases). Trimming removed 2 bases from V and 4 bases from J, with 12 bases in between. The CDR3 covers 16 residues. Germline assignment: CDR1 MDHEN and CDR2 SYDVKM. CDR3 sequence reads: CASSLVRDTYNSPLHF. CDR3 nucleotide sequence: TGTGCCAGCAGTTTAGTCCGGGACACTTATAATTCACCCCTCCACTTT. Full variable domain (outside the CDR3, taken from reference TRBV28 and TRBJ1-6): DVKVTQSSRYLVKRTGEKVFLECVQDMDHENMFWYRQDPGLGLRLIYFSYDVKMKEKGDIPEGYSVSREKKERFSLILESASTNQTSMYLCASSLVRDTYNSPLHFGNGTRLTVT.